This entry is about one T cell receptor beta chain. Its antigen is unidentified. This sample stems from a study of PD-1 blockade in classical Hodgkin lymphoma. Study information: Intravenous infusions of nivolumab 3 mg/kg reached patients every 2 weeks. Study results and limitations: CD8+ TCR diversity did not rise significantly by C4D1, unlike CD4+. The baseline diversity of complete responders showed similarity to that of newly diagnosed patients. Patients who began taking nivolumab under 1 year after ASCT were left out.

Profiled with immunoSEQ multiplex PCR; TCRdb holds only in-frame clones, not every one. The sample carries roughly 10,000 clones, 80% recorded once. From germline, CDR1 is LNHDA and CDR2 SQIVND (reference sequence). This CDR3 spans 16 amino acids. The germline V and J ends were trimmed by 5 bases and 4 bases, with 18 bases remaining between them. Every single patient, without exception, relapsed after autologous stem cell transplantation, and brentuximab vedotin exposure varied. The chain employs TRBV19 and TRBJ2-1; D not resolved. The sample in question was peripheral blood mononuclear cells (PBMCs), obtained before the second cycle of nivolumab. This sequence originates from a human donor with classical Hodgkin lymphoma. In nucleotides, the CDR3 is TGTGCCAGTAGTGTCAATTCCGGCAGTTCTTACAATGAGCAGTTCTTC. Translation gives CASSVNSGSSYNEQFF.